Shown below are 9 T cell receptor beta chains from a single sample sequenced in a study of cytomegalovirus exposure and HLA in healthy donors. PCR used 60 Vbeta primers and 13 Jbeta primers. Using immunoSEQ multiplex PCR, the repertoire was profiled, and TCRdb retains in-frame clones only, with some absent. The repertoire holds over 90,000 clones, with roughly 79% as singletons. Sequences were obtained from PBMCs. All receptors derive from a man aged 45-65 years in good health and CMV-seropositive.

The V call is TRBV6-5, the J call TRBJ1-1; no reliable D call. V lost 6 bases and J lost 1, with 9 bases in between. Germline V gives CDR1 MNHEY, CDR2 SVGAGI. CDR3 length: 13 amino acids. The CDR3: CASSFASNTEAFF. Written as DNA, the CDR3 is TGTGCCAGCAGCTTCGCGTCGAACACTGAAGCTTTCTTT.

The chain uses TRBV27 and TRBJ1-1; tentatively, D is TRBD1 (5 bases). The germline CDR1 and CDR2 sequences are MNHEY and SMNVEV (reference sequence). V lost 5 bases and J lost 4, with 11 bases in between. CDR3 length equals 13 residues. In nucleotides, the CDR3 is TGTGCCAGCAGTCATCAGGGCTTCACTGAAGCTTTCTTT. Protein: CASSHQGFTEAFF.

This clone has just a few counts. The chain links TRBV9 to TRBJ2-7; maybe TRBD2 (6 bases). Germline V gene data show CDR1 as SGDLS and CDR2 as YYNGEE. Trimming took off 4 bases at V and 2 bases at J, with 16 bases between the two ends. The CDR3 contains 15 residues. Written as DNA, the CDR3 is TGTGCCAGCAGCACCAGCTGGGCGGGGACCTACGAGCAGTACTTC. The encoded protein is CASSTSWAGTYEQYF.

V usage is TRBV19 and J usage is TRBJ1-5; D is possibly TRBD1 (6 bases). The germline V and J ends were trimmed by 5 bases and 7 bases, with 18 bases remaining between them. The V gene's germline CDR1 is LNHDA and CDR2 SQIVND (reference sequence). The CDR3 has 15 amino acids. The CDR3 protein is CASSVQGGAWQPQHF. The CDR3 DNA sequence: TGTGCCAGTAGTGTTCAAGGGGGAGCGTGGCAGCCCCAGCATTTT.

This clone appeared a few times. The genes are TRBV6-6 and TRBJ1-1, with D uncertain. Trimming cost V 6 bases and J 1 base, with 12 bases left between them. The CDR3 has 14 amino acids. Germline V gene data show CDR1 as MNHNY and CDR2 as SVGAGI (reference sequence). DNA of the CDR3: TGTGCCAGCAGCTTAAACCCGGGGAACACTGAAGCTTTCTTT. Translation gives CASSLNPGNTEAFF.

This clone came up a few times. V is TRBV7-2 and J is TRBJ2-7; possibly TRBD2 for D (5 bases). V dropped 1 base and J dropped 6 bases, with 10 bases sitting between them. From germline, CDR1 is SGHTA and CDR2 FQGNSA. This CDR3 has 13 amino acids. The CDR3 bases are TGTGCCAGCAGCTTAGGGACTCTCACCGAGCAGTACTTC. This sequence encodes CASSLGTLTEQYF.

The rearrangement joins TRBV2 to TRBJ2-1, with 10 positions matching TRBD2. Per germline, CDR1 SNHLY and CDR2 FYNNEI. The J segment lost 0 bases and the V segment lost 7 bases, leaving 18 bases of the junction unmatched. CDR3 length equals 20 residues. The CDR3 is CASIRERRTSGTSSYNEQFF. The CDR3 nucleotides are TGTGCCAGCATCCGGGAACGGAGGACTAGCGGTACTAGCTCCTACAATGAGCAGTTCTTC.

This chain links TRBV4-3 with TRBJ1-2, with D possibly TRBD1 on 6 matching bases. Germline CDR1 reads LGHNA; CDR2 reads YSLEER. CDR3 length: 18 residues. V lost 3 bases and J lost 4, with 24 bases in between. The CDR3 DNA is TGCGCCAGCAGCCAGGCCCGGGGGGCAGGGGCGATTAGCTATGGCTACACCTTC. It encodes CASSQARGAGAISYGYTF.

This chain joins TRBV29-1 and TRBJ2-1, with a tentative D call TRBD2 (6 bases). Germline CDR1 and CDR2: SQVTM and ANQGSEA. V was pared by 6 bases and J by 3 bases, with 15 bases between. The CDR3 is 14 amino acids. The CDR3 here is CSVKRGTSYNEQFF. Written as DNA, the CDR3 is TGCAGCGTGAAGCGCGGGACGAGCTACAATGAGCAGTTCTTC.